This T cell receptor beta chain was profiled in a study of blood T cell repertoires in COVID-19. Study context: Samples representing acute and convalescent COVID-19 were sourced from the United States, Italy and Spain.

The germline gives CDR1 MDHEN, CDR2 SYDVKM. The CDR3 is 13 residues long. Trimming left V 8 bases short and J 7 bases short, with 17 bases between. As handled by the study authors: Estimation of nucleated cell counts relied on the amplification of reference gene primers. This table comes from immunoSEQ multiplex PCR, and its TCRdb copy is limited to in-frame clones, with some not included. The DNA was the basis for D and trimming; V, J and clone size are from that table. Of about 240,000 clones in the sample, 86% were seen once. The TCR comes from a man of 80 years or more with acute or convalescent COVID-19. Sequencing was done on a sample of peripheral blood. The J gene is TRBJ1-1, the V gene TRBV28; D is possibly TRBD1 (5 bases). As DNA, the CDR3 is TGTGCCAGCTTCGGACACAGATCAAATGAAGCTTTCTTT. It translates to CASFGHRSNEAFF.